These T cell receptor beta chains were read from a single sample in a study of early T cells in non-severe SARS-CoV-2 infection. TCRdb recomputed calls from the 5' RACE reads with MiXCR, one row per CDR3 protein. The sample lists 70,000 to 85,000 distinct CDR3 sequences, roughly an eighth seen once, with less than 8.5% in the top ten. Input material: whole blood. These receptors were collected from an adult who was a healthcare worker with PCR-confirmed SARS-CoV-2 infection or an uninfected control (not recorded which). Each CDR3 is given with its conserved first and last residue. D genes are given only for firm matches. Size is stated for part of the rows, as once, few or many counts, or as a class when the clone is expanded.

V	J	D	size	DNA	CDR3
TRBV5-1	TRBJ2-7	TRBD1	-	TGCGCCAGCAGCTTGGGGGACAGGGTAACCTACGAGCAGTACTTC	CASSLGDRVTYEQYF
TRBV24-1	TRBJ2-1	-	few	TGTGCCTCTCAAGGAAGGTACAATGAGCAGTTCTTC	CASQGRYNEQFF
TRBV7-9	TRBJ2-1	TRBD2	few	TGTGCCAGCAGCTTTCCCGGCGCGACTAGCGGGGGAAACAATGAGCAGTTCTTC	CASSFPGATSGGNNEQFF
TRBV6-2/TRBV6-3	TRBJ2-5	-	many	TGTGCCATCTTAAGGCAGGGAAAAGAGACCCAGTACTTC	CAILRQGKETQYF
TRBV20-1	TRBJ2-3	-	many	TGCAGTGCCCCCAGCCGGAGGGCTAGCACAGATACGCAGTATTTT	CSAPSRRASTDTQYF
TRBV7-3	TRBJ2-3	TRBD1	few	TGTGCCAGCAGCTCACAGGGGAGAGGTGATACGCAGTATTTT	CASSSQGRGDTQYF
TRBV11-2	TRBJ2-6	-	few	TGTGCCAGCAGCTTAGTACCGGGGACGACCTCTGGGGCCAACGTCCTGACTTTC	CASSLVPGTTSGANVLTF
TRBV6-5	TRBJ2-2	-	many	TGTGCCAGCAGTTACTCGAATCGACACCTCACCGGGGAGCTGTTTTTT	CASSYSNRHLTGELFF
TRBV29-1	TRBJ2-7	-	-	TGCAGCGTTGGGACCCGCAGGTTGGGCGAGCAGTACTTC	CSVGTRRLGEQYF
TRBV12-5	TRBJ2-1	TRBD1	-	TGTGCTAGTGGTTCCCCGGACAGGGTAATTAATGGGCAGTTCTTC	CASGSPDRVINGQFF
TRBV10-3	TRBJ2-1	TRBD1	many	TGTGCCATCAGTGACTCACTGGGACAGGGGAATTATAATGAGCAGTTCTTC	CAISDSLGQGNYNEQFF
TRBV4-2	TRBJ2-1	-	-	TGTGCCAGCAGCCGTCGCGATGAGCAGTTCTTC	CASSRRDEQFF
TRBV12-3/TRBV12-4	TRBJ1-5	TRBD1	many	TGTGCCAGCGCTCGACAGGGCCGTCAGCCCCAGCATTTT	CASARQGRQPQHF
TRBV7-3	TRBJ1-1	-	few	TGTGCCAGCAGCGCTGACAGAGACACTGAAGCTTTCTTT	CASSADRDTEAFF
TRBV3-1	TRBJ2-7	-	few	TGTGCCAGCAGCCAAGACGGACCACCCCGGGGAGGCGAGCAGTACTTC	CASSQDGPPRGGEQYF
TRBV29-1	TRBJ2-5	TRBD2	many	TGCAGCGCTAGGGACTCCGGGTGGGGAGGGGAGACCCAGTACTTC	CSARDSGWGGETQYF
TRBV2	TRBJ1-6	-	-	TGTGCCAGCACGGACGAGGGGAATTCACCCCTCCACTTT	CASTDEGNSPLHF
TRBV7-2	TRBJ2-5	-	many	TGTGCCAGCAGCTTGTACGCAGGGGCCCAGTACTTC	CASSLYAGAQYF
TRBV5-1	TRBJ2-6	TRBD1	few	TGCGCCAGCAGCCCACGGACAGGGACTGAGGCCAACGTCCTGACTTTC	CASSPRTGTEANVLTF
TRBV4-1	TRBJ2-7	-	few	TGCGCCAGCAGCCGGGACAAGGGGCCCTACGAGCAGTACTTC	CASSRDKGPYEQYF
TRBV4-2	TRBJ2-6	TRBD1	many	TGTGCCAGCAGCCGAGCGGACAGGGGCAACTCTGGGGCCAACGTCCTGACTTTC	CASSRADRGNSGANVLTF
TRBV4-2	TRBJ2-5	TRBD2	many	TGTGCCAGCAGCCAGCGGGACTATCAAGAGACCCAGTACTTC	CASSQRDYQETQYF